This TCR beta chain was sequenced for a study of blood T cells in healthy people across ages. PCR was performed a second time for 7 to 11 cycles using a sample-barcoded 5' primer and a J-beta primer mix. MiXCR was run by TCRdb on the 5' RACE reads, yielding one entry per CDR3 protein. The sample holds roughly 1,500,000 distinct CDR3 sequences; 35% to 45% are singletons and the top ten take roughly 8.2%. This clonotype appeared a few times. The CDR3 is 15 amino acids. V was cut by 0 bases and J by 0 bases, with 10 bases left in between. Germline values: CDR1 SGDLS, CDR2 YYNGEE. The rearrangement uses TRBV9 and TRBJ2-7; D is ambiguous. This TCR was recovered from a woman aged 18-30 years in good health. Material for sequencing was blood. Written as DNA, the CDR3 is TGTGCCAGCAGCGTAGGCAGACATAACTCCTACGAGCAGTACTTC. Translated, it gives CASSVGRHNSYEQYF.